This T cell receptor beta chain was sequenced in a study of identical twins. General study points: Conclusions came from cross-sectional statistical analysis, not from following the same donors.

CDR1 is SGHTA, CDR2 FQGNSA, per germline. This CDR3 region has 16 residues. The germline V and J ends were trimmed by 1 base and 1 base, with 14 bases remaining between them. TCRdb reanalysed the 5' RACE reads using MiXCR and keeps one entry per CDR3 protein. This sample has roughly 350,000 distinct CDR3 sequences, with 7% to 9.5% found just once. This clonotype was detected only a few times. Its antigen is undetermined. What was sequenced was naive T cells sorted from blood. This receptor was taken from a woman aged 45-59 years in good health. The chain is built from TRBV7-2 and TRBJ2-7; no firm D call. The CDR3 reads CASSLVSRSHSYEQYF. The CDR3 DNA follows: TGTGCCAGCAGCTTAGTGTCACGCTCCCATTCCTACGAGCAGTACTTC.